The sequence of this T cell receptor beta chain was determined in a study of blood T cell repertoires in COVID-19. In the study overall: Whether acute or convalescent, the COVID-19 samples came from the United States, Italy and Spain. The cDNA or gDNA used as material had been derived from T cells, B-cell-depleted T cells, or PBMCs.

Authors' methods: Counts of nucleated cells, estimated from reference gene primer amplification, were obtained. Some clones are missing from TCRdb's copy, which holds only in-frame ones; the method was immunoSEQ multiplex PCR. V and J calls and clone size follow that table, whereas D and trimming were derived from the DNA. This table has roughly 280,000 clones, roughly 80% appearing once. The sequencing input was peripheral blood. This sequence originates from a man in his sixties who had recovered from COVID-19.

The CDR3 DNA reads TGTGCCAGCAGACTAGGGGGCTCGGGGAGGAACACAGATACGCAGTATTTT. Residues: CASRLGGSGRNTDTQYF. The rearrangement links TRBV11-2 to TRBJ2-3; D possibly corresponds to TRBD1 (7 bases). The V end lost 6 bases, the J end lost 2 bases, and 21 bases lay between the germline ends. The CDR3 runs to 17 residues. Germline V gene lookup returns CDR1 SGHAT and CDR2 FQNNGV.